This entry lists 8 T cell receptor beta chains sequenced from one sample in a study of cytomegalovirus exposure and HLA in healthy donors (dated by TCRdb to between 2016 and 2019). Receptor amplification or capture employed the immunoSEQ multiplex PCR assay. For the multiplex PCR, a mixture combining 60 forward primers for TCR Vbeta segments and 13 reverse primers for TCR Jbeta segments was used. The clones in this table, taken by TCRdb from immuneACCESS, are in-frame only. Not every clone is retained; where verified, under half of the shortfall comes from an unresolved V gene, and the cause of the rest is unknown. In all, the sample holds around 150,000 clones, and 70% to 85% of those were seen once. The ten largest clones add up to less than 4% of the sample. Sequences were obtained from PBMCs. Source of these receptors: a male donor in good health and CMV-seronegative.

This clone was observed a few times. CDR3 sequence (DNA): TGTGCCAGCAGTATTGGCAGCTACGAGCAGTACTTC. Residues: CASSIGSYEQYF. V gene TRBV7-9 combines with J gene TRBJ2-7; D remains ambiguous. The V gene lost 6 bases and the J gene lost 3 bases, with 9 bases spanning the gap. Germline lookup yields CDR1 SEHNR and CDR2 FQNEAQ (reference sequence). The CDR3 spans 12 residues. The full variable domain, in which reference TRBV7-9 and TRBJ2-7 provide the parts outside the CDR3, is DTGVSQNPRHKITKRGQNVTFRCDPISEHNRLYWYRQTLGQGPEFLTYFQNEAQLEKSRLLSDRFSAERPKGSFSTLEIQRTEQGDSAMYLCASSIGSYEQYFGPGTRLTVT.

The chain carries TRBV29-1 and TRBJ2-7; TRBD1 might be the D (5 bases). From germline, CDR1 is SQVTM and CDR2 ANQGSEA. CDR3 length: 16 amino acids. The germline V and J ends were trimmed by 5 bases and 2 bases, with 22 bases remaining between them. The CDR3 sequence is CSVKGFTVGAAYEQYF. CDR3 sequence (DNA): TGCAGCGTTAAGGGGTTTACCGTCGGAGCTGCCTACGAGCAGTACTTC.

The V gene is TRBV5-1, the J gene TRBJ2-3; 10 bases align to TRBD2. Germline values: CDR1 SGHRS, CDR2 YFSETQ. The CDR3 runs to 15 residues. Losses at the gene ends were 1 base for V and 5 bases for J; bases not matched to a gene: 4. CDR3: CASSLRPSGGDTQYF. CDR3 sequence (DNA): TGCGCCAGCAGCTTGCGGCCTAGCGGGGGAGATACGCAGTATTTT.

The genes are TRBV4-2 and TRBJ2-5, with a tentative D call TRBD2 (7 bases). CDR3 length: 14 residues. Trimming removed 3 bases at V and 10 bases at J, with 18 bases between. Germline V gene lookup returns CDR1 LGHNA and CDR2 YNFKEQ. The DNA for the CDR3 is TGTGCCAGCAGCCAGGGGGGGCCCGAAGTTGACCAGTACTTC. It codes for CASSQGGPEVDQYF.

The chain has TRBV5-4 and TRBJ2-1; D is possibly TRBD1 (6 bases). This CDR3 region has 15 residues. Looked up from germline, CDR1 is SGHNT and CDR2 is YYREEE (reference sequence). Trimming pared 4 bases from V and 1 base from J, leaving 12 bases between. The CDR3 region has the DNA TGTGCCAGCAGCCCAGGGGCAGGGTCCTACAATGAGCAGTTCTTC. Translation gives CASSPGAGSYNEQFF.

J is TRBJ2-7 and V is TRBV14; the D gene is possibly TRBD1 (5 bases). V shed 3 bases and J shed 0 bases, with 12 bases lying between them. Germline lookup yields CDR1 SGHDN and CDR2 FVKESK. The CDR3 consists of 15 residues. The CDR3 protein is CASSHRVGYSYEQYF. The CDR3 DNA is TGTGCCAGCAGCCACAGGGTCGGGTACTCCTACGAGCAGTACTTC.

The DNA of the CDR3 is TGTGCCAGCTCACCACCGGGGGGGGCTGGTGAAAAACTGTTTTTT. It translates to CASSPPGGAGEKLFF. The chain couples TRBV18 to TRBJ1-4; a weak D match, TRBD1 (6 bases). The V end lost 0 bases, the J end lost 7 bases, and 12 bases lay between the germline ends. The CDR3 spans 15 residues. Germline CDR1 is KGHSH and CDR2 is LQKENI.

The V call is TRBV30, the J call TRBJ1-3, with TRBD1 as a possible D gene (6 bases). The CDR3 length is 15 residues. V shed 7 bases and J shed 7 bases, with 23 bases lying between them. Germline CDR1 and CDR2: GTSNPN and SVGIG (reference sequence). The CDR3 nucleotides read TGTGCCTCGACTGAGCGGGACACTTGGCGGAACACCATATATTTT. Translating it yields CASTERDTWRNTIYF.